The 24 T cell receptor beta chains reported below all come from one sample, sequenced in a study of blood T cell repertoires in COVID-19. TCRdb's table, derived via immunoSEQ multiplex PCR, lists solely in-frame clones and lacks some. Of about 150,000 clones in the sample, 75% to 90% were seen once. The sequenced material came from PBMCs or T cells enriched from blood (not recorded which). All receptors come from a woman aged 35 to 49 who had been exposed to COVID-19.

The chain combines TRBV6-5 with TRBJ2-7; 8 bases are shared with TRBD1. Germline trimming cut 0 bases from V and 1 base from J; bases unmatched to any gene: 5. The CDR3 totals 16 residues. The V gene's germline CDR1 is MNHEY and CDR2 SVGAGI. The DNA for the CDR3 is TGTGCCAGCAGTTACTCGTCAGGGGGCCTTTCCTACGAGCAGTACTTC. Its translation: CASSYSSGGLSYEQYF.

V and J are TRBV5-1 and TRBJ1-6; D remains ambiguous. Germline CDR1 reads SGHRS; CDR2 reads YFSETQ. This CDR3 spans 17 amino acids. V was cut by 1 base and J by 4 bases, with 15 bases left in between. The CDR3 protein is CASSLFSGRYYNSPLHF. The CDR3 region has the DNA TGCGCCAGCAGCTTGTTCAGCGGACGATATTATAATTCACCCCTCCACTTT.

The chain recombines TRBV7-9 with TRBJ1-1, with a tentative D call TRBD1 (5 bases). The CDR3 consists of 15 residues. CDR1 and CDR2 from the germline V gene are SEHNR and FQNEAQ (reference sequence). The V end lost 3 bases, the J end lost 1 base, and 12 bases lay between the germline ends. The CDR3 DNA reads TGTGCCAGCAGCTTCATGGGGCCGGAGAACACTGAAGCTTTCTTT. Translated, it gives CASSFMGPENTEAFF.

The J gene is TRBJ1-5, the V gene TRBV6-2 or TRBV6-3; D is perhaps TRBD1 (6 bases). The CDR3 is 18 residues long. Deletions cut 3 bases from V and 6 bases from J, with 24 bases between. The germline gives CDR1 MNHEY, CDR2 SVGEGT. The CDR3 region has the DNA TGTGCCAGCAGTTATCATCCGGGAAAGGGGGGGAGCGGTCAGCCCCAGCATTTT. Protein: CASSYHPGKGGSGQPQHF.

The chain couples TRBV4-1 to TRBJ2-3; no clear D gene. This CDR3 region has 13 residues. V was clipped by 4 bases and J by 4 bases, with 9 bases between them. The V gene's germline CDR1 is MGHRA and CDR2 YSYEKL. The CDR3 region has the DNA TGCGCCAGCAGCCGGAGTGGCCCAGATACGCAGTATTTT. This encodes CASSRSGPDTQYF.

The rearrangement uses TRBV5-4 and TRBJ2-1; 11 bases agree with TRBD2. This CDR3 comprises 16 residues. Germline loops: CDR1 SGHNT, CDR2 YYREEE (reference sequence). The trim removed 1 base at V and 5 bases at J, leaving 5 bases unmatched. CDR3 coding DNA: TGTGCCAGCAGCTTGACTAGCGGGGGTTACAACAATGAGCAGTTCTTC. It codes for CASSLTSGGYNNEQFF.

The gene calls are TRBV6-2 or TRBV6-3 and TRBJ1-5; TRBD1 agrees at 8 bases. V lost 6 bases, J lost 0 bases, and 10 bases stayed unmatched. This CDR3 region has 17 residues. CDR1 and CDR2 (germline): MNHEY, SVGEGT. CDR3 residues: CASSLDRGDNSNQPQHF. Here the CDR3 DNA reads TGTGCCAGCAGCCTCGACAGGGGCGATAATAGCAATCAGCCCCAGCATTTT.

This clone was seen a single time. The chain has TRBV29-1 and TRBJ1-4; D not resolved. This CDR3 is built from 11 residues. CDR1 and CDR2 from the germline V gene are SQVTM and ANQGSEA. Trimming removed 7 bases at V and 5 bases at J, with 8 bases between. The CDR3 sequence: CSARRNEKLFF. The CDR3 DNA sequence: TGCAGCGCGAGGAGGAATGAAAAACTGTTTTTT.

This clone was seen just once. V is TRBV5-1 and J is TRBJ2-1; 9 positions match TRBD1. With 2 bases clipped from V and 5 bases from J, the junction kept 5 bases outside the gene matches. In germline, CDR1 is SGHRS, CDR2 YFSETQ. This CDR3 has 15 residues. Written as DNA, the CDR3 is TGCGCCAGCAGCTTCGGGGACAGGGATGACAATGAGCAGTTCTTC. Its translation: CASSFGDRDDNEQFF. Full variable domain (outside the CDR3, taken from reference TRBV5-1 and TRBJ2-1): KAGVTQTPRYLIKTRGQQVTLSCSPISGHRSVSWYQQTPGQGLQFLFEYFSETQRNKGNFPGRFSGRQFSNSRSEMNVSTLELGDSALYLCASSFGDRDDNEQFFGPGTRLTVL.

This clone is a singleton in its sample. The rearrangement uses TRBV28 and TRBJ1-5; D might be TRBD1 (6 bases). There are 15 residues in the CDR3. CDR1 and CDR2 (germline): MDHEN, SYDVKM. The V end was cut by 5 bases, the J end by 1 base, with 12 bases between. Here the CDR3 reads CASSLSGVSNQPQHF. CDR3 sequence (DNA): TGTGCCAGCAGTCTATCAGGGGTCAGCAATCAGCCCCAGCATTTT.

This clone was seen just once. The chain couples TRBV5-1 to TRBJ2-7, with TRBD2 matching over 16 bases. Losses at the gene ends were 5 bases for V and 0 bases for J; bases not matched to a gene: 11. The CDR3 runs 19 residues. Germline V gives CDR1 SGHRS, CDR2 YFSETQ. In DNA, the CDR3 is TGCGCCAGCAGTAAGGGACTAGCGGGAGGGAAACTTAGCTCCTACGAGCAGTACTTC. Translated, it gives CASSKGLAGGKLSSYEQYF.

A single count supports this clone. This chain joins TRBV3-1 (or the pseudogene TRBV3-2) and TRBJ1-1; D gene ambiguous. Germline CDR1 reads LGHDT; CDR2 reads YNNKEL (reference sequence). With 1 base removed from V and 0 bases from J, the gap between germline ends came to 6 bases. CDR3 length: 14 residues. Written as DNA, the CDR3 is TGTGCCAGCAGCCAAGTCTCAGTGAACACTGAAGCTTTCTTT. Its translation is CASSQVSVNTEAFF.

This chain joins TRBV7-6 and TRBJ2-5; 10 bases line up with TRBD2. With V trimmed by 2 bases and J by 2 bases, 11 bases remained unmatched. The germline V gene encodes CDR1 SGHVS and CDR2 FNYEAQ. There are 18 residues in the CDR3. For the CDR3, the DNA is TGTGCCAGCAGCTTACGCCCCTCTAGCGGGGGACCTCAAGAGACCCAGTACTTC. This codes for CASSLRPSSGGPQETQYF.

The rearrangement uses TRBV11-2 and TRBJ2-3; 7 nucleotides align to TRBD2. With 5 bases clipped from V and 6 bases from J, the junction kept 11 bases outside the gene matches. This CDR3 has 15 residues. Per germline, CDR1 SGHAT and CDR2 FQNNGV. CDR3 amino acids: CASSPRVGGSDTQYF. DNA of the CDR3: TGTGCCAGCAGCCCTAGGGTGGGGGGGAGTGATACGCAGTATTTT.

The CDR3 DNA follows: TGTGCCAGCATCGCGGGAAACTCCTACAATGAGCAGTTCTTC. Its protein is CASIAGNSYNEQFF. V and J are TRBV28 and TRBJ2-1; a weak D match, TRBD2 (6 bases). The germline V gene has CDR1 MDHEN and CDR2 SYDVKM. The CDR3 is made up of 14 amino acids. Trimming removed 7 bases from V and 0 bases from J, with 10 bases in between. Looking up the rest from reference TRBV28 and TRBJ2-1 gives the full variable domain: DVKVTQSSRYLVKRTGEKVFLECVQDMDHENMFWYRQDPGLGLRLIYFSYDVKMKEKGDIPEGYSVSREKKERFSLILESASTNQTSMYLCASIAGNSYNEQFFGPGTRLTVL.

The chain uses TRBV3-1 (or the pseudogene TRBV3-2) and TRBJ1-2, with D possibly being TRBD1 (5 bases). The length of the CDR3 is 15 residues. The germline gives CDR1 LGHDT, CDR2 YNNKEL (reference sequence). Between the trimmed V and J ends, which lost 0 bases and 5 bases, there was a span of 13 bases. The CDR3 DNA sequence: TGTGCCAGCAGCCAAGATAGCGGAGGGGCGTATGGCTACACCTTC. Translated: CASSQDSGGAYGYTF.

J is TRBJ2-7 and V is TRBV5-1; 9 nucleotides line up with TRBD1. The CDR3 runs 14 residues. Losses at the gene ends were 4 bases for V and 7 bases for J; bases not matched to a gene: 9. The germline V gene has CDR1 SGHRS and CDR2 YFSETQ. CDR3 residues: CASSPGQGVNEQYF. For the CDR3, the DNA is TGCGCCAGCAGCCCGGGACAGGGAGTAAATGAGCAGTACTTC.

V is TRBV5-1 and J is TRBJ1-4; 7 nucleotides align to TRBD1. This CDR3 comprises 14 residues. Germline V gene data show CDR1 as SGHRS and CDR2 as YFSETQ. After removal of 0 bases from V and 6 bases from J, the junction contained 2 bases not matched to a gene. CDR3 bases: TGCGCCAGCAGCTTGGGACAGGGTTATGAAAAACTGTTTTTT. It codes for CASSLGQGYEKLFF.

The V and J genes are TRBV27 and TRBJ2-7, with D tentatively TRBD1 (5 bases). V lost 7 bases and J lost 3, with 10 bases in between. Per the germline V gene, CDR1 is MNHEY and CDR2 is SMNVEV (reference sequence). The CDR3 runs 12 residues. The CDR3 sequence is CASTGANYEQYF. In DNA form, the CDR3 reads TGTGCCAGCACTGGGGCAAACTACGAGCAGTACTTC.

The chain is built from TRBV6-1 and TRBJ1-5, with 7 bases identical to TRBD1. The V segment lost 2 bases and the J segment 7 bases; nucleotides outside the gene matches: 2. CDR3 length equals 13 residues. Germline V gene sequence: CDR1 MNHNS, CDR2 SASEGT. The CDR3 sequence: CASSETQGQPQHF. As DNA, the CDR3 is TGTGCCAGCAGTGAAACACAGGGGCAGCCCCAGCATTTT.

The chain has TRBV4-3 and TRBJ1-3; D might be TRBD1 (6 bases). Germline V gene data show CDR1 as LGHNA and CDR2 as YSLEER. V was trimmed by 0 bases and J by 3 bases, leaving 15 bases between them. This CDR3 has 17 residues. The CDR3 spells CASSQDVRGLGGNTIYF. The CDR3 DNA reads TGCGCCAGCAGCCAAGATGTGCGGGGGCTAGGTGGAAACACCATATATTTT.

The chain employs TRBV28 and TRBJ2-5, with D perhaps matching TRBD1 (6 bases). CDR3 length: 13 residues. Trimming took off 2 bases at V and 2 bases at J, with 6 bases between the two ends. CDR1 and CDR2 from the germline V gene are MDHEN and SYDVKM. The CDR3 coding sequence is TGTGCCAGCAGTTTAAGGGGGCAAGAGACCCAGTACTTC. This encodes CASSLRGQETQYF.

The genes are TRBV5-1 and TRBJ2-7; TRBD2 aligns across 8 bases. Germline V gene sequence: CDR1 SGHRS, CDR2 YFSETQ. This CDR3 has 15 amino acids. J was trimmed by 3 bases and V by 1 base; bases with no gene match: 6. This CDR3 reads CASSLISGGFYEQYF. Here the CDR3 DNA reads TGCGCCAGCAGCTTGATCAGCGGGGGATTCTACGAGCAGTACTTC.

This chain connects TRBV28 to TRBJ2-2, with 11 positions matching TRBD1. The CDR3 is 14 residues long. Germline V lookup: CDR1 MDHEN, CDR2 SYDVKM. Trimming at V came to 7 bases and at J to 6 bases, leaving 4 bases not matched to a gene. Here the CDR3 reads CASIPGQGAGELFF. CDR3 sequence (DNA): TGTGCCAGCATCCCGGGACAGGGGGCCGGGGAGCTGTTTTTT.